The next 20 T cell receptor beta chains were all read from a single sample in a study of monozygotic twins with inflammatory bowel disease. Using the 5' RACE reads, TCRdb records one entry per CDR3 protein without DNA. Its listing shows about 330,000 distinct CDR3 sequences. The sample consisted of blood. The receptors shown here come from a human donor with ulcerative colitis or Crohn's disease, or a healthy co-twin of an affected twin (not recorded which).

The J gene is TRBJ1-4, the V gene TRBV10-3; lacking DNA, the TRBD1 call made by TCRdb goes unchecked. This CDR3 contains 14 residues. CDR1 and CDR2 from the germline V gene are ENHRY and SYGVKD. The CDR3 spells CAISDRGGNEKLFF.

J is TRBJ2-3 and V is TRBV28; TCRdb lists TRBD2, though no DNA is available to test this call. Germline V gene sequence: CDR1 MDHEN, CDR2 SYDVKM. This CDR3 has 20 residues. The CDR3 reads CASSLSSTGVMGFGGDTQYF.

The chain carries TRBV7-2 and TRBJ2-7; TCRdb's D call of TRBD2 is untestable without DNA. CDR3 length: 16 residues. Germline CDR1 reads SGHTA; CDR2 reads FQGNSA. The CDR3 loop is CASSLSQTPPIYEQYF. Full variable domain (missing parts from reference TRBV7-2 and TRBJ2-7): GAGVSQSPSNKVTEKGKDVELRCDPISGHTALYWYRQSLGQGLEFLIYFQGNSAPDKSGLPSDRFSAERTGGSVSTLTIQRTQQEDSAVYLCASSLSQTPPIYEQYFGPGTRLTVT.

The rearrangement joins TRBV28 to TRBJ1-1. The CDR3 extends over 15 amino acids. Germline V gene data show CDR1 as MDHEN and CDR2 as SYDVKM. CDR3 region: CASSLSRDMNTEAFF. Complete variable domain (other parts from reference TRBV28 and TRBJ1-1): DVKVTQSSRYLVKRTGEKVFLECVQDMDHENMFWYRQDPGLGLRLIYFSYDVKMKEKGDIPEGYSVSREKKERFSLILESASTNQTSMYLCASSLSRDMNTEAFFGQGTRLTVV.

This chain uses TRBV19 with TRBJ2-7; TCRdb selects TRBD1, and the lack of DNA leaves this call unchecked. The CDR3 is 15 residues long. The germline V gene has CDR1 LNHDA and CDR2 SQIVND (reference sequence). CDR3 sequence reads: CASSTHRGHTYEQYF.

The V call is TRBV5-1, the J call TRBJ1-1. CDR3 size: 14 residues. Germline-derived CDR1 and CDR2 are SGHRS and YFSETQ. CDR3 sequence reads: CASSLPTLNTEAFF.

V gene TRBV7-2 combines with J gene TRBJ1-1. The CDR3 is 13 residues long. In germline, CDR1 is SGHTA, CDR2 FQGNSA. The CDR3 spells CASSTAGGTEAFF.

This chain joins TRBV10-3 and TRBJ2-3; TCRdb designates TRBD2, a call that cannot be tested without DNA. CDR1 and CDR2 (germline): ENHRY, SYGVKD. There are 14 residues in the CDR3. CDR3 region: CAISVSGGSDTQYF.

The chain links TRBV4-3 to TRBJ2-3; TCRdb gives TRBD1 as the D gene, but with no DNA this cannot be confirmed. Germline V CDR1 and CDR2: LGHNA, YSLEER. The CDR3 totals 18 residues. The CDR3 loop reads CASSHHHGQRVGTDTQYF.

The genes are TRBV7-2 and TRBJ2-3; TCRdb proposes TRBD1, but this gene call is untestable without DNA. Germline CDR1 is SGHTA and CDR2 is FQGNSA. The CDR3 consists of 15 residues. CDR3 sequence: CASSLNRDSTDTQYF.

The CDR3 sequence: CSVVPGTGGNEQYF. V and J are TRBV29-1 and TRBJ2-7; the D call from TCRdb, TRBD1, cannot be confirmed without DNA. This CDR3 region has 14 residues. From germline, CDR1 is SQVTM and CDR2 ANQGSEA.

The chain has TRBV10-3 and TRBJ2-7; TCRdb returns TRBD2, unconfirmable since there is no DNA. This CDR3 is 14 amino acids long. From germline, CDR1 is ENHRY and CDR2 SYGVKD. CDR3 residues: CAISYGRDRNEQYF.

The chain's CDR3 is CASSLLGSYQPQHF. The chain combines TRBV27 with TRBJ1-5. CDR3 size: 14 residues. Germline CDR1 is MNHEY and CDR2 is SMNVEV (reference sequence).

The chain combines TRBV6-1 with TRBJ1-6. This CDR3 region has 15 residues. The V gene's germline CDR1 is MNHNS and CDR2 SASEGT. The chain's CDR3 is CASSDFDNIGSPLHF.

V usage is TRBV20-1 and J usage is TRBJ2-3. The V gene's germline CDR1 is DFQATT and CDR2 SNEGSKA (reference sequence). The CDR3 has 15 residues. CDR3 in amino acids: CSADGDGTSTDTQYF.

V usage is TRBV6-1 and J usage is TRBJ1-2; TCRdb's D call of TRBD1 is untestable without DNA. Germline V gene data show CDR1 as MNHNS and CDR2 as SASEGT. CDR3 length: 13 residues. CDR3 sequence reads: CASRITGAGGYTF.

This sequence joins TRBV12-3 or TRBV12-4 and TRBJ1-1; TCRdb designates TRBD1, a call that cannot be tested without DNA. This CDR3 comprises 12 residues. CDR3 protein: CASSFNRAEAFF.

V gene TRBV27 combines with J gene TRBJ2-7; as DNA is missing, the TRBD1 call by TCRdb cannot be tested. The CDR3 covers 13 residues. The germline gives CDR1 MNHEY, CDR2 SMNVEV (reference sequence). The CDR3 sequence: CATQGNYSYEQYF.

The rearrangement links TRBV7-2 to TRBJ1-2; without DNA, the TCRdb call of TRBD1 cannot be checked. CDR1 is SGHTA and CDR2 is FQGNSA in the germline V gene. The CDR3 extends over 12 amino acids. The CDR3 here is CASSTRMGGYTF. The full variable domain, its missing parts supplied by reference TRBV7-2 and TRBJ1-2, is GAGVSQSPSNKVTEKGKDVELRCDPISGHTALYWYRQSLGQGLEFLIYFQGNSAPDKSGLPSDRFSAERTGGSVSTLTIQRTQQEDSAVYLCASSTRMGGYTFGSGTRLTVV.

The chain carries TRBV10-1 and TRBJ2-4. The CDR3 covers 17 residues. Looked up from germline, CDR1 is WNHNN and CDR2 is SYGVQD (reference sequence). The CDR3 here is CASSESIGYGTKNIQYF.